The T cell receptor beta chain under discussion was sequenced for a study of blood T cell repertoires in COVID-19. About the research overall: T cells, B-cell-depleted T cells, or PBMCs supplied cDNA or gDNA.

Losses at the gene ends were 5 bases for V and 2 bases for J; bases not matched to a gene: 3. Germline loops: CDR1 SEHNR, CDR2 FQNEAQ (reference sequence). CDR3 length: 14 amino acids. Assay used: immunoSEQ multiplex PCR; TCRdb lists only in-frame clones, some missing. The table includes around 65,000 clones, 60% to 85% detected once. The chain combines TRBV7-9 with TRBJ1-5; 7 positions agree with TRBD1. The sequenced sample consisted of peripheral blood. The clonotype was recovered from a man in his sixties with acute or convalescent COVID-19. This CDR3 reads CASSRDRGNQPQHF. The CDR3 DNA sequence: TGTGCCAGCAGCCGCGACAGGGGCAATCAGCCCCAGCATTTT.